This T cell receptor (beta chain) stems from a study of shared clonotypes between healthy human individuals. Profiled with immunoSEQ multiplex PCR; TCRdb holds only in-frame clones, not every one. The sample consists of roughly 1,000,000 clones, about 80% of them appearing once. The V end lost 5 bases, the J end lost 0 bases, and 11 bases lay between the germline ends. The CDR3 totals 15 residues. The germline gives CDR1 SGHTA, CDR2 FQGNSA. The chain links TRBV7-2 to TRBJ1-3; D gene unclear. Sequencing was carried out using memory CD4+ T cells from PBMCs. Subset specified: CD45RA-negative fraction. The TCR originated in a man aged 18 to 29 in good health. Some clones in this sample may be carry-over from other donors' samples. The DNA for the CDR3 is TGTGCCAGCAGCCCCCGGGCCTCCTCTGGAAACACCATATATTTT. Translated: CASSPRASSGNTIYF.